The source of this TCR beta chain is a study of cytotoxic CD8 clonotypes in ibrutinib-treated CLL. The study, taken as a whole, reports: Collection times varied between progressing and sustained-remission patients. Baseline values of clonality outstripped age-matched healthy donors and followed circulating CD8+ T-cell counts.

With respect to this clone: The antigen is unknown.

Clones were read by immunoSEQ multiplex PCR, and TCRdb kept only the in-frame ones, dropping some. The profile covers about 130,000 clones, with around 84% appearing a single time and roughly 3.5% taken by the ten largest. The CDR3 length is 15 residues. Germline CDR1 and CDR2: MDHEN and SYDVKM. The V end lost 3 bases, the J end lost 6 bases, and 15 bases lay between the germline ends. The material was PBMCs, obtained after 24 months of ibrutinib treatment. The V and J genes are TRBV28 and TRBJ1-5; tentatively, D is TRBD1 (6 bases). This receptor was obtained from a human donor with chronic lymphocytic leukemia. CDR3 bases: TGTGCCAGCAGTTTTGACAGGCCTGGGTCTCAGCCCCAGCATTTT. This sequence encodes CASSFDRPGSQPQHF.